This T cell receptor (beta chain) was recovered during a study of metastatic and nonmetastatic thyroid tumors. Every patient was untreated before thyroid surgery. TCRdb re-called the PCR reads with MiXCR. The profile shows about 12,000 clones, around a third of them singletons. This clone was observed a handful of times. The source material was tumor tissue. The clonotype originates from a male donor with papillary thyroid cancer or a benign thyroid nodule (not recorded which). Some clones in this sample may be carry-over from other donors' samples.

CDR3 in DNA: TGTGCCAGCAGTGACGTTGGGGGTCATTATGGCTACACCTTC. It specifies CASSDVGGHYGYTF. The V gene is TRBV6-1, the J gene TRBJ1-2; tentatively, D is TRBD1 (5 bases). V was trimmed by 3 bases and J by 5 bases, leaving 13 bases between them. Germline V gene sequence: CDR1 MNHNS, CDR2 SASEGT. This CDR3 contains 14 residues.